The 20 T cell receptor beta chains reported below all come from one sample, sequenced in a study of OX40 agonist ivuxolimab in advanced cancers. Measured with immunoSEQ multiplex PCR; TCRdb has only the in-frame clones, and not every one. The table records tens of thousands of clones, over 75% of them present only once. The input for sequencing was CD4+ or CD8+ T cells sorted from blood, taken in a trial of the OX40 agonist ivuxolimab. These receptors all stem from an adult with an advanced solid tumor such as melanoma, head and neck, liver or kidney cancer.

The chain uses TRBV7-6 and TRBJ2-7; the D call may be TRBD1 or TRBD2 (5 bases each). Trimming removed 5 bases at V and 2 bases at J, with 10 bases between. The CDR3 totals 13 residues. The germline V gene has CDR1 SGHVS and CDR2 FNYEAQ. DNA of the CDR3: TGTGCCAGCAGCCGATCGGGGCCCTACGAGCAGTACTTC. Protein product: CASSRSGPYEQYF.

The rearrangement links TRBV4-2 to TRBJ2-7; D gene unclear. The CDR3 extends over 13 amino acids. Germline values: CDR1 LGHNA, CDR2 YNFKEQ. Trimming cost V 4 bases and J 0 bases, with 7 bases left between them. The CDR3 DNA reads TGTGCCAGCAGCCCCCTAAGCTCCTACGAGCAGTACTTC. It translates to CASSPLSSYEQYF.

A single count supports this clone. CDR3 loop: CASSLGPGTSIETQYF. In DNA form, the CDR3 reads TGTGCCAGCAGCTTAGGGCCCGGGACTAGCATTGAGACCCAGTACTTC. The rearrangement uses TRBV7-2 and TRBJ2-5; 9 positions match TRBD2. The CDR3 runs 16 residues. The trim removed 1 base at V and 5 bases at J, leaving 8 bases unmatched. Germline CDR1 and CDR2: SGHTA and FQGNSA.

This clone was seen just once. The DNA of the CDR3 is TGTGCCAGCAGCTTAAGACAGACCAACACTGAAGCTTTCTTT. It translates to CASSLRQTNTEAFF. V is TRBV7-3 and J is TRBJ1-1; a possible D gene is TRBD1 (5 bases). The CDR3 covers 14 residues. Germline V lookup: CDR1 SGHTA, CDR2 FQGTGA. V was trimmed by 1 base and J by 2 bases, leaving 8 bases between them.

About this clone: Germline is not matched at one junction end, which may reflect a read error. This chain joins TRBV5-6 and TRBJ2-3; D is unclear. The CDR3 is 12 residues long. From germline, CDR1 is SGHDT and CDR2 YYEEEE. CDR3 sequence: CASSFTIAGPDF. The CDR3 coding sequence is TGTGCCAGCAGCTTTACGATCGCCGGGCCGGATTTT.

This chain uses TRBV30 with TRBJ1-2, with 8 bases identical to TRBD1. This CDR3 has 13 amino acids. Germline loops: CDR1 GTSNPN, CDR2 SVGIG (reference sequence). The J segment lost 8 bases and the V segment lost 4 bases, leaving 9 bases of the junction unmatched. The chain's CDR3 is CAWTPTGEMGYTF. Here the CDR3 DNA reads TGTGCCTGGACTCCGACAGGGGAAATGGGCTACACCTTC. Looking up the rest from reference TRBV30 and TRBJ1-2 gives the full variable domain: SQTIHQWPATLVQPVGSPLSLECTVEGTSNPNLYWYRQAAGRGLQLLFYSVGIGQISSEVPQNLSASRPQDRQFILSSKKLLLSDSGFYLCAWTPTGEMGYTFGSGTRLTVV.

The J gene is TRBJ1-5, the V gene TRBV12-1; no check of the table's D call, TRBD1, against the DNA was made. TRBV12-1 is classified as a pseudogene. This CDR3 is 17 amino acids long. The CDR3 region has the DNA TGTGCCAGCAGCTGTGGAGACAGGGGATGGGGCAATCAGCCCCAGCATTTT. Encoded protein: CASSCGDRGWGNQPQHF.

The CDR3 spells CASSYLAGGYDNEQFF. The CDR3, as DNA: TGTGCCAGCAGCTACCTAGCGGGGGGCTACGACAATGAGCAGTTCTTC. This chain joins TRBV7-8 and TRBJ2-1; 11 bases align to TRBD2. V trimming: 4 bases; J trimming: 5 bases; junction bases outside the gene matches: 7. CDR1 is SGHVS, CDR2 FQNEAQ, per germline. The CDR3 consists of 16 residues.

This chain uses TRBV9 with TRBJ2-3; 11 bases are shared with TRBD2. Germline lookup yields CDR1 SGDLS and CDR2 YYNGEE. The CDR3 loop spans 19 amino acids. The V gene end was trimmed by 7 bases and the J gene end by 2 bases; junction bases not matched to a gene: 18. Here the CDR3 reads CASARASGGRPTPTDTQYF. The CDR3, as DNA: TGTGCCAGCGCCCGGGCTAGCGGGGGGCGACCCACTCCCACAGATACGCAGTATTTT.

This clone was counted a few times. This rearrangement joins TRBV18 to TRBJ1-1; perhaps TRBD1 as D (5 bases). This CDR3 has 15 residues. The V end lost 3 bases, the J end lost 0 bases, and 11 bases lay between the germline ends. The germline gives CDR1 KGHSH, CDR2 LQKENI. The CDR3 DNA reads TGTGCCAGCTCACCCCGAGCAGGGATGAACACTGAAGCTTTCTTT. Amino acids: CASSPRAGMNTEAFF.

V usage is TRBV12-5 and J usage is TRBJ2-1; no clear D. Germline CDR1 and CDR2: LGHNT and FRNRAP. The length of the CDR3 is 12 residues. V shed 9 bases and J shed 9 bases, with 15 bases lying between them. Here the CDR3 DNA reads TGTGCTAGCGGGCTTTGGAACGGTGAGCAGTTCTTC. Protein sequence: CASGLWNGEQFF.

This clone rates as medium-sized (0.01 to 0.1%). The chain recombines TRBV11-2 with TRBJ1-2, with D possibly being TRBD1 (6 bases). Trimming pared 4 bases from V and 8 bases from J, leaving 20 bases between. Germline CDR1 is SGHAT and CDR2 is FQNNGV. This CDR3 has 15 residues. The CDR3 loop is CASSSLLDRSRGYTF. In nucleotides, the CDR3 is TGTGCCAGCAGCTCCCTTTTAGACAGGTCTAGGGGCTACACCTTC.

The chain carries TRBV4-2 and TRBJ1-2, with 7 bases aligning to TRBD1. Germline assignment: CDR1 LGHNA and CDR2 YNFKEQ. J gave up 4 bases and V 0 bases, and 8 bases lay outside the gene matches. CDR3 length equals 16 residues. The CDR3: CASSQDGFTGVYGYTF. CDR3 nucleotide sequence: TGTGCCAGCAGCCAAGATGGGTTTACAGGGGTCTATGGCTACACCTTC.

This chain uses TRBV21-1 with TRBJ2-6; TRBD2 is the table's D call, not checked against the DNA. TRBV21-1 is marked as a pseudogene. The CDR3 spans 18 residues. The CDR3 DNA is TGTGCCAGCAGCAAAAAACCGAGGGCGGGGGCTGGGGCCAACGTCCTGACTTTC. This sequence encodes CASSKKPRAGAGANVLTF.

This clone was observed a handful of times. This chain connects TRBV6-6 to TRBJ2-5, with TRBD1 as a possible D gene (6 bases). The CDR3 extends over 16 amino acids. Germline-derived CDR1 and CDR2 are MNHNY and SVGAGI (reference sequence). Trimming removed 6 bases at V and 7 bases at J, with 24 bases between. The CDR3 protein is CASRLGAGALQGTQYF. CDR3 bases: TGTGCCAGCAGACTAGGCGCAGGGGCGCTCCAGGGGACCCAGTACTTC.

The V gene is TRBV6-1, the J gene TRBJ1-4, with D uncertain. With 5 bases removed from V and 5 bases from J, the gap between germline ends came to 6 bases. The CDR3 consists of 12 residues. The V gene's germline CDR1 is MNHNS and CDR2 SASEGT. The CDR3 nucleotides are TGTGCCAGCAGTTGGGAAAATGAAAAACTGTTTTTT. This translates into CASSWENEKLFF.

The chain joins TRBV6-6 to TRBJ2-1, with D possibly being TRBD2 (6 bases). Germline V CDR1 and CDR2: MNHNY, SVGAGI (reference sequence). V lost 5 bases, J lost 10 bases, and 15 bases lay in between. The CDR3 spans 13 residues. CDR3 DNA: TGTGCCAGCAGTCTCCCGACTAGAAGGGAGCAGTTCTTC. It specifies CASSLPTRREQFF.

As DNA, the CDR3 is TGCGCCAGCACCTTGGAGGGGGAGAACACTGAAGCTTTCTTT. It codes for CASTLEGENTEAFF. This chain joins TRBV10-2 and TRBJ1-1; D is perhaps TRBD1 (6 bases). V lost 7 bases and J lost 1, with 13 bases in between. This CDR3 has 14 residues. Germline loops: CDR1 WSHSY, CDR2 SAAADI.

The chain is built from TRBV19 and TRBJ1-5; weak D call: TRBD1 (5 bases). V lost 6 bases, J lost 1 base, and 10 bases lay in between. CDR3 length: 14 residues. The germline gives CDR1 LNHDA, CDR2 SQIVND (reference sequence). DNA for the CDR3: TGTGCCAGTAGGACAGTTAGAAGCAATCAGCCCCAGCATTTT. Protein sequence: CASRTVRSNQPQHF.

The chain is built from TRBV6-1 and TRBJ1-4, with unresolved D. Germline lookup yields CDR1 MNHNS and CDR2 SASEGT. The V end was cut by 4 bases, the J end by 3 bases, with 3 bases between. The CDR3 runs 12 residues. The CDR3 nucleotides read TGTGCCAGCAGTGGGGCTAATGAAAAACTGTTTTTT. It translates to CASSGANEKLFF.